This T cell receptor beta chain was identified during a study of T-cell memory formation after mild COVID-19. TCRdb fed the 5' RACE reads into MiXCR, producing one record per CDR3 protein. The sample holds 430,000 or so distinct CDR3 sequences; around 25% are singletons and the top ten take roughly an eighth. The sample consisted of PBMCs or a T cell subset sorted from them (not recorded which). This receptor was taken from an adult woman who had mild COVID-19 (a few samples of this study predate the infection). Cell type and time point are not known.

This chain's CDR3 is CASSLQKIGPRGDTQYF. The CDR3, as DNA: TGTGCCAGCAGCTTACAGAAGATCGGACCTCGGGGGGATACGCAGTATTTT. The chain carries TRBV5-6 and TRBJ2-3; TRBD2 might be the D (6 bases). The germline gives CDR1 SGHDT, CDR2 YYEEEE. Trimming removed 2 bases at V and 6 bases at J, with 22 bases between. There are 17 residues in the CDR3.